Shown below are 23 T cell receptor beta chains from a single sample sequenced in a study of T cell changes during pregnancy in multiple sclerosis. Libraries were prepared by immunoSEQ multiplex PCR; TCRdb keeps only in-frame clonotypes and omits some of them. This table holds 35,000 to 45,000 clones, around nine tenths found once. Here the sequenced sample was peripheral blood, taken before pregnancy. These receptor sequences come from a female donor with multiple sclerosis, enrolled in a pregnancy study.

V is TRBV5-1 and J is TRBJ2-7; 10 nucleotides agree with TRBD1. This CDR3 is built from 15 residues. Germline V lookup: CDR1 SGHRS, CDR2 YFSETQ. The V segment lost 0 bases and the J segment 6 bases; nucleotides outside the gene matches: 6. As DNA, the CDR3 is TGCGCCAGCAGCTTGGGGGGGACAGGGGTGGTCGAGCAGTACTTC. This translates into CASSLGGTGVVEQYF.

CDR3 in amino acids: CASSPLNPYRGGNYGYTF. DNA for the CDR3: TGTGCCAGCAGTCCGCTAAACCCCTACAGGGGCGGAAACTATGGCTACACCTTC. This chain joins TRBV27 and TRBJ1-2, with 7 bases matching TRBD1. Trimming took 5 bases from V and 2 from J; bases not matched to a gene: 17. CDR1 and CDR2 from the germline V gene are MNHEY and SMNVEV (reference sequence). This CDR3 contains 18 residues.

The CDR3 is CSVRGGKQETQYF. The CDR3 DNA is TGCAGCGTTAGAGGGGGAAAGCAAGAGACCCAGTACTTC. The V gene is TRBV29-1, the J gene TRBJ2-5, with D tentatively TRBD1 (6 bases). The germline V gene encodes CDR1 SQVTM and CDR2 ANQGSEA. The CDR3 loop spans 13 amino acids. Trimming removed 5 bases at V and 2 bases at J, with 12 bases between.

The gene calls are TRBV2 and TRBJ1-5, with 8 bases aligning to TRBD1. This CDR3 is built from 14 residues. CDR1 SNHLY and CDR2 FYNNEI come from the germline V gene. V shed 8 bases, J shed 7 bases, and the junction held 10 bases outside the gene matches. The CDR3 sequence: CASRYGQGEQPQHF. The DNA of the CDR3 is TGTGCCAGCCGATATGGACAGGGAGAGCAGCCCCAGCATTTT.

CDR3 in DNA: TGTGCCAGCTCAGAACAGGAGCACGAGCAGTACTTC. It specifies CASSEQEHEQYF. The chain recombines TRBV18 with TRBJ2-7; D possibly corresponds to TRBD1 (5 bases). Germline V CDR1 and CDR2: KGHSH, LQKENI. The ends were cut back, 5 bases at V and 5 bases at J, with 10 bases in the middle. This CDR3 is built from 12 residues.

The genes are TRBV11-1 and TRBJ2-1; 7 bases match TRBD2. Germline loops: CDR1 SGHAT, CDR2 FQDESV (reference sequence). V shed 6 bases and J 1 base; nucleotides not matched to a gene: 9. This CDR3 is 16 amino acids long. As DNA, the CDR3 is TGTGCCAGCAGATATTCTAGCGGAAGTTCCTACAATGAGCAGTTCTTC. Amino acid sequence: CASRYSSGSSYNEQFF. Full variable domain (rest looked up from reference TRBV11-1 and TRBJ2-1): EAEVAQSPRYKITEKSQAVAFWCDPISGHATLYWYRQILGQGPELLVQFQDESVVDDSQLPKDRFSAERLKGVDSTLKIQPAELGDSAMYLCASRYSSGSSYNEQFFGPGTRLTVL.

The chain couples TRBV7-2 to TRBJ1-1, with 10 positions matching TRBD1. Per germline, CDR1 SGHTA and CDR2 FQGNSA. The junction had 4 bases not matched to a gene; V was cut back by 5 bases and J by 4 bases. The CDR3 length is 14 residues. The CDR3 is CASSIGTGATEAFF. The CDR3 region has the DNA TGTGCCAGCAGCATCGGGACAGGGGCCACTGAAGCTTTCTTT.

This chain connects TRBV6-1 to TRBJ2-1; D remains unclear. Trimming cost V 5 bases and J 7 bases, with 15 bases left between them. Germline values: CDR1 MNHNS, CDR2 SASEGT. The CDR3 spans 14 residues. The CDR3 DNA is TGTGCCAGCAGTTCGAGTTATGTTCTGAATGAGCAGTTCTTC. Protein product: CASSSSYVLNEQFF.

The V and J genes are TRBV27 and TRBJ2-1; TRBD2 aligns across 13 bases. The J segment lost 0 bases and the V segment lost 4 bases, leaving 3 bases of the junction unmatched. Germline lookup yields CDR1 MNHEY and CDR2 SMNVEV (reference sequence). This CDR3 is built from 17 residues. Here the CDR3 reads CASSSTSGRVSYNEQFF. CDR3 DNA: TGTGCCAGCAGTTCTACTAGCGGGAGGGTCTCCTACAATGAGCAGTTCTTC.

The chain recombines TRBV5-6 with TRBJ2-5; 15 nucleotides line up with TRBD2. This CDR3 is built from 17 residues. Germline-derived CDR1 and CDR2 are SGHDT and YYEEEE. Trimming removed 4 bases from V and 1 base from J; junction bases left unmatched: 5. The CDR3: CASSPGLAGGPQETQYF. The DNA of the CDR3 is TGTGCCAGCAGCCCGGGACTAGCGGGAGGCCCCCAAGAGACCCAGTACTTC.

The chain is built from TRBV4-1 and TRBJ2-4; TRBD2 aligns across 10 bases. CDR1 and CDR2 from the germline V gene are MGHRA and YSYEKL. V shed 0 bases, J shed 1 base, and the junction held 6 bases outside the gene matches. This CDR3 comprises 18 residues. The CDR3 nucleotides are TGCGCCAGCAGCCAAGAGGCGCTAGCGGGAGCTGCCAAAAACATTCAGTACTTC. It encodes CASSQEALAGAAKNIQYF.

About this clone: The same CDR3 is also encoded by other DNA sequences in this sample. The rearrangement uses TRBV25-1 and TRBJ2-1; tentatively, D is TRBD2 (6 bases). The germline V gene has CDR1 MGHDK and CDR2 SYGVNS. The CDR3 covers 15 residues. V shed 3 bases and J shed 6 bases, with 15 bases lying between them. The DNA of the CDR3 is TGTGCCAGCAGTGAGTGGCTGGGAGGCGGCAATGAGCAGTTCTTC. It is translated as CASSEWLGGGNEQFF.

The CDR3 sequence is CASSEPWHSTGELFF. CDR3 nucleotide sequence: TGTGCCAGCAGTGAACCTTGGCATTCCACCGGGGAGCTGTTTTTT. This chain uses TRBV6-1 with TRBJ2-2; unclear D gene. CDR1 is MNHNS, CDR2 SASEGT, per germline. The V and J ends lost 2 bases and 4 bases respectively, with 11 bases between them. This CDR3 has 15 amino acids.

The rearrangement uses TRBV25-1 and TRBJ1-5, with 7 bases identical to TRBD1. Per the germline V gene, CDR1 is MGHDK and CDR2 is SYGVNS. J gave up 2 bases and V 3 bases, and 7 bases lay outside the gene matches. The CDR3 has 16 amino acids. Here the CDR3 reads CASSEEGAPGNQPQHF. CDR3 bases: TGTGCCAGCAGTGAGGAGGGGGCGCCCGGCAATCAGCCCCAGCATTTT.

This sequence joins TRBV5-4 and TRBJ2-3, with D possibly TRBD1 on 6 matching bases. Germline CDR1 and CDR2: SGHNT and YYREEE (reference sequence). Trimming shortened V by 3 bases and J by 6 bases, and 14 bases separated the two germline ends. The CDR3 has 14 residues. This chain's CDR3 is CASSYLQGLDTQYF. DNA of the CDR3: TGTGCCAGCAGCTACCTACAGGGTTTGGATACGCAGTATTTT.

The rearrangement joins TRBV29-1 to TRBJ2-3; tentative D call: TRBD2 (6 bases). Germline V gene lookup returns CDR1 SQVTM and CDR2 ANQGSEA. V gave up 7 bases and J gave up 4 bases, with 18 bases separating them. The CDR3 is made up of 14 amino acids. CDR3 DNA sequence: TGCAGCGGGCAGGGAGGTGAGGTTTCAGATACGCAGTATTTT. It codes for CSGQGGEVSDTQYF.

This chain connects TRBV6-5 to TRBJ2-7; 8 bases align to TRBD1. Germline trimming cut 3 bases from V and 2 bases from J; bases unmatched to any gene: 6. Per germline, CDR1 MNHEY and CDR2 SVGAGI. This CDR3 has 15 residues. CDR3 sequence reads: CASSYLTGAAYEQYF. The CDR3 DNA reads as TGTGCCAGCAGTTATTTGACAGGGGCCGCCTACGAGCAGTACTTC.

This chain connects TRBV18 to TRBJ1-1, with D maybe TRBD1 (5 bases). The CDR3 totals 15 residues. Germline V CDR1 and CDR2: KGHSH, LQKENI. V lost 3 bases to trimming and J lost 0 bases, with 11 bases between them. The CDR3 DNA is TGTGCCAGCTCACCTCTCAGGGACTTGAACACTGAAGCTTTCTTT. Translating it yields CASSPLRDLNTEAFF.

The chain has TRBV28 and TRBJ2-7; D possibly corresponds to TRBD2 (5 bases). V was shortened by 2 bases and J by 1 base, with 9 bases between the two germline ends. The CDR3 loop spans 14 amino acids. Germline values: CDR1 MDHEN, CDR2 SYDVKM. The CDR3 region is CASSLGRVSYEQYF. The CDR3 DNA follows: TGTGCCAGCAGTTTAGGGCGGGTGTCCTACGAGCAGTACTTC.

The V gene is TRBV29-1, the J gene TRBJ1-1; no clear D gene. The V gene's germline CDR1 is SQVTM and CDR2 ANQGSEA. The CDR3 is 12 amino acids. The ends were cut back, 6 bases at V and 3 bases at J, with 11 bases in the middle. CDR3 sequence reads: CSVISSDTEAFF. CDR3 DNA sequence: TGCAGCGTGATCTCTTCGGACACTGAAGCTTTCTTT.

The chain recombines TRBV5-5 with TRBJ2-7; 7 nucleotides match TRBD2. Germline-derived CDR1 and CDR2 are SGHKS and YYEKEE (reference sequence). The CDR3 covers 17 residues. The ends lost 0 bases at V and 6 bases at J; junction bases unmatched: 15. The CDR3 sequence is CASSLVRAGILPAEQYF. DNA for the CDR3: TGTGCCAGCAGCTTGGTTCGAGCGGGGATCCTTCCAGCCGAGCAGTACTTC.

This clone was recorded once. The genes are TRBV6-5 and TRBJ2-7, with TRBD1 identical over 9 bases. With 5 bases clipped from V and 2 bases from J, the junction kept 7 bases outside the gene matches. CDR1 MNHEY and CDR2 SVGAGI come from the germline V gene. The CDR3 sequence is 15 residues long. CDR3 nucleotides: TGTGCCAGCAGTCCCACCGGGACAGGGACCTACGAGCAGTACTTC. Translated: CASSPTGTGTYEQYF.

The V call is TRBV25-1, the J call TRBJ2-3; D call uncertain. Germline CDR1 is MGHDK and CDR2 is SYGVNS. Trimming took off 1 base at V and 1 base at J, with 9 bases between the two ends. The CDR3 runs 15 residues. CDR3 in DNA: TGTGCCAGCAGTGAATCCGATGGCCGCACAGATACGCAGTATTTT. This sequence encodes CASSESDGRTDTQYF. The whole variable domain, filled in from reference TRBV25-1 and TRBJ2-3, reads EADIYQTPRYLVIGTGKKITLECSQTMGHDKMYWYQQDPGMELHLIHYSYGVNSTEKGDLSSESTVSRIRTEHFPLTLESARPSHTSQYLCASSESDGRTDTQYFGPGTRLTVL.